These 21 T cell receptor beta chains were sequenced from one sample in a study of T cell responses to AZD1222 COVID-19 vaccine. Measured with immunoSEQ multiplex PCR; TCRdb has only the in-frame clones, and not every one. The data contain more than 110,000 clones, more than 85% of them seen just once; the ten biggest clones take up around 2.7%. The source was peripheral blood, collected on day 0 of AZD1222 vaccination. These receptor sequences come from an adult in good health.

The chain links TRBV20-1 to TRBJ1-2, with D possibly TRBD1 on 5 matching bases. CDR1 and CDR2 from the germline V gene are DFQATT and SNEGSKA (reference sequence). Between the trimmed V and J ends, which lost 3 bases and 4 bases, there was a span of 9 bases. This CDR3 comprises 12 residues. The CDR3 DNA follows: TGCAGTGCTAGTAGGGACGTCTATGGCTACACCTTC. Encoded protein: CSASRDVYGYTF.

V and J are TRBV3-1 (or the pseudogene TRBV3-2) and TRBJ2-1; 8 bases are shared with TRBD2. The germline V gene has CDR1 LGHDT and CDR2 YNNKEL (reference sequence). V trimming: 4 bases; J trimming: 3 bases; junction bases outside the gene matches: 11. The length of the CDR3 is 17 residues. The CDR3 DNA reads as TGTGCCAGCAGCCGATTCCCAGCGGGAGCCTACTACAATGAGCAGTTCTTC. Translated, it gives CASSRFPAGAYYNEQFF.

The chain employs TRBV18 and TRBJ1-1, with D unresolved. The V end lost 0 bases, the J end lost 11 bases, and 13 bases lay between the germline ends. CDR3 size: 13 residues. Germline V CDR1 and CDR2: KGHSH, LQKENI. The CDR3 DNA is TGTGCCAGCTCACCACCCGATGGAGTGGAGGCTTTCTTT. Translated, it gives CASSPPDGVEAFF.

This rearrangement joins TRBV5-1 to TRBJ2-1; TRBD2 matches 7 bases. Germline-derived CDR1 and CDR2 are SGHRS and YFSETQ. The V gene end was trimmed by 5 bases and the J gene end by 2 bases; junction bases not matched to a gene: 4. This CDR3 spans 14 amino acids. CDR3 nucleotide sequence: TGCGCCAGCAGTTGGGAGGGTACCTACAATGAGCAGTTCTTC. Its translation is CASSWEGTYNEQFF.

V and J are TRBV6-2 or TRBV6-3 and TRBJ2-3, with D possibly TRBD1 on 6 matching bases. V lost 3 bases and J 2 bases, leaving 12 bases between the germline ends. The CDR3 has 15 amino acids. Germline V gives CDR1 MNHEY, CDR2 SVGEGT. The CDR3 here is CASSYNRQDTDTQYF. CDR3 DNA: TGTGCCAGCAGTTATAACCGACAGGACACAGATACGCAGTATTTT.

The chain combines TRBV7-3 with TRBJ1-1, with TRBD1 matching over 11 bases. The CDR3 extends over 13 amino acids. Germline assignment: CDR1 SGHTA and CDR2 FQGTGA. With V trimmed by 8 bases and J by 2 bases, 1 base remained unmatched. CDR3: CASGQGANTEAFF. In DNA, the CDR3 is TGTGCCAGCGGACAGGGGGCAAACACTGAAGCTTTCTTT. The full variable domain, rest sourced from reference TRBV7-3 and TRBJ1-1, is GAGVSQTPSNKVTEKGKYVELRCDPISGHTALYWYRQSLGQGPEFLIYFQGTGAADDSGLPNDRFFAVRPEGSVSTLKIQRTERGDSAVYLCASGQGANTEAFFGQGTRLTVV.

This sequence joins TRBV24-1 and TRBJ1-6; D call uncertain. CDR1 is KGHDR and CDR2 is SFDVKD in the germline V gene. The CDR3 runs to 18 residues. Trimming removed 0 bases at V and 10 bases at J, with 21 bases between. CDR3 amino acids: CATSDLSSVTDVGSPLHF. The CDR3 coding sequence is TGTGCCACCAGTGATTTGAGCTCCGTTACAGACGTCGGATCACCCCTCCACTTT.

This chain links TRBV23-1 with TRBJ1-4, with D tentatively TRBD1 (5 bases). TRBV23-1 is an ORF, with its function uncertain. CDR3 length: 19 residues. Trimming shortened V by 6 bases and J by 0 bases, and 23 bases separated the two germline ends. Here the CDR3 reads CASSDELLVQGPTNEKLFF. The CDR3, as DNA: TGCGCCAGCAGCGACGAGCTCCTGGTTCAGGGCCCAACTAATGAAAAACTGTTTTTT.

The V gene is TRBV6-5, the J gene TRBJ2-1; D not certain. The CDR3 is 13 residues long. V dropped 8 bases and J dropped 9 bases, with 17 bases sitting between them. Germline V gene data show CDR1 as MNHEY and CDR2 as SVGAGI. CDR3 loop: CASSGLHPGEQFF. The CDR3 bases are TGTGCCAGCTCGGGCCTACATCCGGGTGAGCAGTTCTTC.

This rearrangement joins TRBV7-3 to TRBJ1-1; no firm D call. Trimming cost V 0 bases and J 4 bases, with 6 bases left between them. The CDR3 has 13 amino acids. Germline assignment: CDR1 SGHTA and CDR2 FQGTGA. The CDR3 region is CASSLTWGTEAFF. CDR3 in DNA: TGTGCCAGCAGCTTAACGTGGGGCACTGAAGCTTTCTTT. Looking up the rest from reference TRBV7-3 and TRBJ1-1 gives the full variable domain: GAGVSQTPSNKVTEKGKYVELRCDPISGHTALYWYRQSLGQGPEFLIYFQGTGAADDSGLPNDRFFAVRPEGSVSTLKIQRTERGDSAVYLCASSLTWGTEAFFGQGTRLTVV.

This rearrangement joins TRBV15 to TRBJ2-2; D is uncertain. The V gene's germline CDR1 is LNHNV and CDR2 YYDKDF (reference sequence). V was clipped by 9 bases and J by 6 bases, with 11 bases between them. CDR3 length: 12 amino acids. CDR3 loop: CATTIDAGELFF. CDR3 DNA sequence: TGTGCCACGACCATAGACGCCGGGGAGCTGTTTTTT. Full variable domain (remainder filled in from reference TRBV15 and TRBJ2-2): DAMVIQNPRYQVTQFGKPVTLSCSQTLNHNVMYWYQQKSSQAPKLLFHYYDKDFNNEADTPDNFQSRRPNTSFCFLDIRSPGLGDTAMYLCATTIDAGELFFGEGSRLTVL.

This chain connects TRBV4-3 to TRBJ2-7; 8 positions match TRBD2. The CDR3 length is 15 residues. After removal of 2 bases from V and 1 base from J, the junction contained 4 bases not matched to a gene. Germline-derived CDR1 and CDR2 are LGHNA and YSLEER. CDR3 in DNA: TGCGCCAGCAGCCAAACGGGGGGGCCTTCCTACGAGCAGTACTTC. Protein: CASSQTGGPSYEQYF.

V is TRBV27 and J is TRBJ2-1; possible D gene TRBD1, 6 bases. The CDR3 spans 14 residues. CDR1 and CDR2 from the germline V gene are MNHEY and SMNVEV (reference sequence). V was trimmed by 5 bases and J by 2 bases, leaving 10 bases between them. CDR3 protein: CASSRTGPYNEQFF. The CDR3 DNA sequence: TGTGCCAGCAGTCGTACAGGGCCCTACAATGAGCAGTTCTTC.

This clone showed up just a few times. The chain couples TRBV23-1 to TRBJ1-1; no definite D call. TRBV23-1 is an open reading frame, and its role is uncertain. V dropped 7 bases and J dropped 9 bases, with 12 bases sitting between them. The CDR3 contains 11 residues. CDR3 sequence: CASTQDGKAFF. The DNA of the CDR3 is TGCGCCAGCACCCAAGACGGCAAAGCTTTCTTT.

The chain carries TRBV9 and TRBJ2-3; TRBD2 matches 8 bases. The trim removed 2 bases at V and 0 bases at J, leaving 2 bases unmatched. The CDR3 consists of 15 residues. Germline V CDR1 and CDR2: SGDLS, YYNGEE. CDR3: CASSVASGSTDTQYF. In DNA form, the CDR3 reads TGTGCCAGCAGCGTGGCTAGCGGGAGCACAGATACGCAGTATTTT.

The V call is TRBV7-3, the J call TRBJ2-5; a possible D gene is TRBD2 (6 bases). The CDR3 is 15 residues long. Trimming left V 1 base short and J 3 bases short, with 12 bases between. Germline assignment: CDR1 SGHTA and CDR2 FQGTGA. The CDR3 DNA sequence: TGTGCCAGCAGCTTAAGTGGTAGCGGAAAAGAGACCCAGTACTTC. Residues: CASSLSGSGKETQYF. Variable domain in full (rest from reference TRBV7-3 and TRBJ2-5): GAGVSQTPSNKVTEKGKYVELRCDPISGHTALYWYRQSLGQGPEFLIYFQGTGAADDSGLPNDRFFAVRPEGSVSTLKIQRTERGDSAVYLCASSLSGSGKETQYFGPGTRLLVL.

This chain links TRBV5-1 with TRBJ2-5; no clear D gene. CDR1 and CDR2 (germline): SGHRS, YFSETQ. V was shortened by 1 base and J by 5 bases, with 9 bases between the two germline ends. CDR3 length: 13 amino acids. The chain's CDR3 is CASSLSVVETQYF. The DNA of the CDR3 is TGCGCCAGCAGCTTGTCAGTAGTGGAGACCCAGTACTTC. Combining the CDR3 with reference TRBV5-1 and TRBJ2-5 gives the whole variable domain KAGVTQTPRYLIKTRGQQVTLSCSPISGHRSVSWYQQTPGQGLQFLFEYFSETQRNKGNFPGRFSGRQFSNSRSEMNVSTLELGDSALYLCASSLSVVETQYFGPGTRLLVL.

The rearrangement uses TRBV5-1 and TRBJ2-1; 7 nucleotides align to TRBD2. Germline V CDR1 and CDR2: SGHRS, YFSETQ. CDR3 length: 14 amino acids. Losses at the gene ends were 2 bases for V and 8 bases for J; bases not matched to a gene: 7. The CDR3 bases are TGCGCCAGCAGCTTACAAATTGGGGGGGATGAGCAGTTCTTC. Its protein is CASSLQIGGDEQFF.

The V gene is TRBV4-3, the J gene TRBJ2-5; D might be TRBD1 (7 bases). Germline loops: CDR1 LGHNA, CDR2 YSLEER. The CDR3 is 17 amino acids. The V and J ends lost 4 bases and 5 bases respectively, with 23 bases between them. CDR3 region: CASSREYRQGGLETQYF. The CDR3 DNA reads as TGCGCCAGCAGCCGAGAATACCGACAGGGAGGCTTGGAGACCCAGTACTTC.

DNA for the CDR3: TGTGCCAGCGGCAGGGGTTACGAGCAGTACTTC. Its protein product is CASGRGYEQYF. The chain uses TRBV7-2 and TRBJ2-7; tentatively, D is TRBD1 (6 bases). V gave up 8 bases and J gave up 4 bases, with 9 bases separating them. The CDR3 is 11 amino acids. Germline CDR1 SGHTA, CDR2 FQGNSA.

The chain links TRBV7-8 to TRBJ2-5, with D perhaps TRBD2 (5 bases). The germline V and J ends were trimmed by 0 bases and 5 bases, with 22 bases remaining between them. Germline assignment: CDR1 SGHVS and CDR2 FQNEAQ. The CDR3 has 18 residues. The CDR3 region is CASSLARVGARPQETQYF. DNA of the CDR3: TGTGCCAGCAGCTTAGCGCGGGTGGGAGCAAGGCCACAGGAGACCCAGTACTTC.